The clone carrying this T cell receptor beta chain was observed a few times. Its target is not known. Treatment in this sample: approximately 11-day PBMC culture with coronavirus spike peptide pools or control peptides (ViraFEST assay). V was shortened by 6 bases and J by 8 bases, with 13 bases between the two germline ends. Germline-derived CDR1 and CDR2 are MNHEY and SMNVEV (reference sequence). The CDR3 sequence is 12 residues long. The study sequenced cultured CD4+ T cell DNA using the Oncomine TCR Beta short-read assay. Extraction of genomic DNA was performed on cultured CD4+ T cells. MiXCR, run by TCRdb on the PCR reads, gives a single entry per CDR3 protein. The sample lists over 15,000 distinct CDR3 sequences, 52% occurring once. The entry originates in a study of vaccination and CD4 T cells after COVID-19. Study context: Convalescent patients were SARS-CoV-2 positive by nasal swab PCR; nine mild, one severe. Vaccinees got either two BNT162b2 doses or two mRNA-1273 doses. The authors used overlapping spike peptides from SARS-CoV-2, HCoV-NL63, HCoV-OC43 and HCoV-229E to stimulate cells.

This chain connects TRBV27 to TRBJ1-1; D is unclear. This sequence was found in a human donor who had recovered from COVID-19. The sample consisted of CD4+ T cells from blood, cultured in vitro. The CDR3 loop is CASSGFRGEAFF. CDR3 nucleotide sequence: TGTGCCAGCAGCGGATTTCGAGGAGAAGCTTTCTTT.